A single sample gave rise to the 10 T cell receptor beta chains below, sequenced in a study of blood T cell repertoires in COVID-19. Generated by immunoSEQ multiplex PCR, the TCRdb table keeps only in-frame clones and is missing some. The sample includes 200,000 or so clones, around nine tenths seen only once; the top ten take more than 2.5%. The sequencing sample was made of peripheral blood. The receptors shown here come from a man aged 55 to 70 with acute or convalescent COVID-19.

The chain's CDR3 is CALAGGETQYF. The CDR3 bases are TGTGCCTTAGCCGGGGGAGAGACCCAGTACTTC. The chain carries TRBV7-9 and TRBJ2-5; a possible D gene is TRBD2 (6 bases). CDR1 and CDR2 (germline): SEHNR, FQNEAQ (reference sequence). The CDR3 sequence is 11 residues long. Trimming removed 11 bases at V and 4 bases at J, with 11 bases between.

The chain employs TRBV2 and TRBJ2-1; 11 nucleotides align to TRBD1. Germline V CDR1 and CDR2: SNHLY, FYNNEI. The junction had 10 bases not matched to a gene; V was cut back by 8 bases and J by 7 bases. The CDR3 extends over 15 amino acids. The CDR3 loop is CASSRGQGALNEQFF. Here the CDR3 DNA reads TGTGCCAGCTCTAGAGGACAGGGGGCTCTGAATGAGCAGTTCTTC.

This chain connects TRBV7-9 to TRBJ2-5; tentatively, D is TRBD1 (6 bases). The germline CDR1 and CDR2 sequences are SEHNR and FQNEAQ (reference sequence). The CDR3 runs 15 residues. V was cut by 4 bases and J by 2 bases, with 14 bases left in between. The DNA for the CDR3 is TGTGCCAGCAGCTCCCGACAGGCGGGTCAAGAGACCCAGTACTTC. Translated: CASSSRQAGQETQYF.

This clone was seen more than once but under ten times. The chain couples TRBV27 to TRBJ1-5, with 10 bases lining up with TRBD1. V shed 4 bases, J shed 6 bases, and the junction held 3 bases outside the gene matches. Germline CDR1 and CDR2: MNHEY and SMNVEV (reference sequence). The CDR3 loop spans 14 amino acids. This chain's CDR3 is CASSSTGGLQPQHF. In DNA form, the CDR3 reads TGTGCCAGCAGTTCGACAGGGGGCCTTCAGCCCCAGCATTTT.

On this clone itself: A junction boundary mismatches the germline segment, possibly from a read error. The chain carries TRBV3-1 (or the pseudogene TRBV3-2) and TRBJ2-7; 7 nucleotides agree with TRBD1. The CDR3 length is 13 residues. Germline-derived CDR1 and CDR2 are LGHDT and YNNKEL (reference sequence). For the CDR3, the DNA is TGTGCCAGCAGCCAAGCCGGGACAGCGAGATGGGACTTC. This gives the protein CASSQAGTARWDF.

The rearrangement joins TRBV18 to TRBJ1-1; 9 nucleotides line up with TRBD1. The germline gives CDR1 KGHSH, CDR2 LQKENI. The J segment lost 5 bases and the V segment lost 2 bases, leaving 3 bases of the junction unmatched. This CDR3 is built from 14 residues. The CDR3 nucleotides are TGTGCCAGCTCACCATCACAGGGGGCAACTGAAGCTTTCTTT. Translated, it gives CASSPSQGATEAFF.

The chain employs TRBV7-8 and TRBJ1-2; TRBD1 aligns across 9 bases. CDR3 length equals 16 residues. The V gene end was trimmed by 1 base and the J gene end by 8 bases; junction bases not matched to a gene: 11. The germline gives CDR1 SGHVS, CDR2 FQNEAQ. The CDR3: CASSLVNRDRAGGYTF. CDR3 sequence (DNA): TGTGCCAGCAGCTTAGTAAACCGGGACAGGGCGGGAGGCTACACCTTC.

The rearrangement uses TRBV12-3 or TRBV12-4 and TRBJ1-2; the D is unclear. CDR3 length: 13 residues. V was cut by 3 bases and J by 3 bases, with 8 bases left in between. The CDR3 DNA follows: TGTGCCAGCAGTTTCGGGTCCTACTATGGCTACACCTTC. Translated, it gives CASSFGSYYGYTF.

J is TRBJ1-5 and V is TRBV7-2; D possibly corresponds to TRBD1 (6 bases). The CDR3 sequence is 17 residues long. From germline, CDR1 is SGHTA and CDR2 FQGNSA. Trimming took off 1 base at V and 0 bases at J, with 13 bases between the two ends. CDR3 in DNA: TGTGCCAGCAGCTTAGAATTTGGGGGCTATAGCAATCAGCCCCAGCATTTT. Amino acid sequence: CASSLEFGGYSNQPQHF.

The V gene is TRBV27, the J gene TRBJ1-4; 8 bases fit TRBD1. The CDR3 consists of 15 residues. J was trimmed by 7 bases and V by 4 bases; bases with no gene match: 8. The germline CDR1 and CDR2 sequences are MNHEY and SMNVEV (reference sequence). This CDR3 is CASSSPGGGGEKLFF. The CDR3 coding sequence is TGTGCCAGCAGTTCCCCAGGGGGCGGGGGTGAAAAACTGTTTTTT.